The 14 T cell receptor beta chains below come from one sample, sequenced in a study of CD8 T cell repertoires and HIV-1 epitope variants. No antigens are known for them. TCRdb's table, derived via immunoSEQ multiplex PCR, lists solely in-frame clones and lacks some. The sample has 4,500 or so clones; 65% are singletons. Sequencing input: cultured CD8+ T cells derived from PBMCs. The source of these receptors is a male donor with HIV.

The chain carries TRBV28 and TRBJ1-4; D gene uncertain. Germline loops: CDR1 MDHEN, CDR2 SYDVKM. V lost 6 bases and J lost 0, with 14 bases in between. The CDR3 runs 16 residues. CDR3 nucleotides: TGTGCCAGCAGGGGGATTCGGGGTGCAACTAATGAAAAACTGTTTTTT. It yields the protein CASRGIRGATNEKLFF.

V and J are TRBV9 and TRBJ2-7, with TRBD2 identical over 8 bases. Germline loops: CDR1 SGDLS, CDR2 YYNGEE. This CDR3 is 15 amino acids long. V shed 3 bases and J 5 bases; nucleotides not matched to a gene: 10. The CDR3 reads CASSAAPGGQHEQYF. CDR3 DNA sequence: TGTGCCAGCAGCGCTGCCCCGGGAGGGCAACACGAGCAGTACTTC.

This rearrangement joins TRBV7-9 to TRBJ1-4, with TRBD1 matching over 8 bases. The CDR3 spans 15 residues. CDR1 and CDR2 from the germline V gene are SEHNR and FQNEAQ (reference sequence). Trimming removed 4 bases from V and 5 bases from J; junction bases left unmatched: 6. This CDR3 reads CASSSEDRDNEKLFF. The CDR3 DNA follows: TGTGCCAGCAGCTCGGAGGACAGGGACAATGAAAAACTGTTTTTT.

This clone was found once. V and J are TRBV2 and TRBJ2-5, with TRBD1 as a possible D gene (6 bases). The J call may be wrong; the DNA end is better matched by TRBJ2-7. Germline values: CDR1 SNHLY, CDR2 FYNNEI. The CDR3 contains 14 residues. CDR3 coding DNA: TGTGCCAGCAGTGACTACGGACAGCGCGACGAGCAGTACTTC. Amino acids: CASSDYGQRDEQYF.

This clone appeared once. This sequence joins TRBV28 and TRBJ2-3; D may be TRBD1 (5 bases). V lost 2 bases and J lost 1, with 7 bases in between. The germline CDR1 and CDR2 sequences are MDHEN and SYDVKM. The CDR3 runs 14 residues. CDR3 loop: CASSLGARTDTQYF. CDR3 sequence (DNA): TGTGCCAGCAGTTTAGGGGCCCGCACAGATACGCAGTATTTT.

The chain recombines TRBV7-2 with TRBJ2-1; D is unclear. The V and J ends lost 1 base and 7 bases respectively, with 14 bases between them. This CDR3 is 15 amino acids long. Germline CDR1 is SGHTA and CDR2 is FQGNSA. The CDR3 protein is CASSLESTLMNEQFF. The DNA of the CDR3 is TGTGCCAGCAGCTTAGAGAGTACCCTAATGAATGAGCAGTTCTTC.

The genes are TRBV7-8 and TRBJ2-3; D is perhaps TRBD1 (5 bases). This CDR3 has 14 amino acids. The germline gives CDR1 SGHVS, CDR2 FQNEAQ. Trimming cost V 6 bases and J 1 base, with 11 bases left between them. This CDR3 reads CASRGRAGTDTQYF. In DNA form, the CDR3 reads TGTGCCAGCAGAGGCAGGGCTGGCACAGATACGCAGTATTTT.

This clone was observed a handful of times. V and J are TRBV7-9 and TRBJ1-2; D is unclear. CDR3 length equals 16 residues. The V gene lost 5 bases and the J gene lost 6 bases, with 22 bases spanning the gap. The germline V gene encodes CDR1 SEHNR and CDR2 FQNEAQ (reference sequence). Here the CDR3 reads CASSHAGVVGQDGYTF. Here the CDR3 DNA reads TGTGCCAGCAGCCACGCCGGAGTGGTTGGGCAAGATGGCTACACCTTC.

The rearrangement links TRBV19 to TRBJ1-1; 7 bases agree with TRBD1. The germline gives CDR1 LNHDA, CDR2 SQIVND (reference sequence). The V segment lost 4 bases and the J segment 5 bases; nucleotides outside the gene matches: 10. This CDR3 is built from 15 residues. The CDR3 loop reads CASSTRTGVQTEAFF. CDR3 bases: TGTGCCAGTAGTACCCGAACAGGGGTGCAAACTGAAGCTTTCTTT.

The V gene is TRBV6-1, the J gene TRBJ2-6, with D perhaps TRBD1 (6 bases). The V end lost 0 bases, the J end lost 7 bases, and 19 bases lay between the germline ends. The CDR3 is 18 residues long. Germline V CDR1 and CDR2: MNHNS, SASEGT. CDR3 bases: TGTGCCAGCAGTGAAGCGACGAGGGTGACAGGCACTGCCAACGTCCTGACTTTC. It specifies CASSEATRVTGTANVLTF.

The CDR3 protein is CASSFGEYTEAFF. The CDR3 DNA sequence: TGTGCCAGCAGCTTCGGTGAATACACTGAAGCTTTCTTT. The V and J genes are TRBV5-4 and TRBJ1-1; D is unresolved. The V gene lost 2 bases and the J gene lost 3 bases, with 8 bases spanning the gap. Germline V gives CDR1 SGHNT, CDR2 YYREEE (reference sequence). This CDR3 has 13 amino acids.

This chain connects TRBV7-8 to TRBJ2-7; TRBD1 is a possible D gene (7 bases). Trimming stripped 2 bases from V and 3 bases from J, with 11 bases between. Germline CDR1 is SGHVS and CDR2 is FQNEAQ. The CDR3 has 14 amino acids. Here the CDR3 reads CASSLRQGLYEQYF. The CDR3 DNA sequence: TGTGCCAGCAGCTTACGACAGGGACTCTACGAGCAGTACTTC.

The chain couples TRBV28 to TRBJ2-2; D remains ambiguous. Per germline, CDR1 MDHEN and CDR2 SYDVKM. This CDR3 comprises 14 residues. Trimming removed 3 bases from V and 1 base from J, with 6 bases in between. CDR3 nucleotide sequence: TGTGCCAGCAGTTTCCTCGTGAACACCGGGGAGCTGTTTTTT. This translates into CASSFLVNTGELFF.

Here the CDR3 reads CASSFVGPFYEQYF. The CDR3 DNA reads as TGTGCCAGCAGTTTCGTAGGTCCTTTTTACGAGCAGTACTTC. The chain carries TRBV27 and TRBJ2-5, with D unclear. The end of the DNA aligns better with TRBJ2-7, so the J call may be wrong. The CDR3 extends over 14 amino acids. CDR1 is MNHEY and CDR2 is SMNVEV in the germline V gene (reference sequence).